This record concerns one T cell receptor beta chain sequence. The antigen this receptor binds is unknown. Per-base qualities were not stored, and no clone one base away is much larger. Receptor amplification or capture employed the immunoSEQ multiplex PCR assay. A mixture of 60 forward primers for TCR Vbeta segments and 13 reverse primers for TCR Jbeta segments was used in the multiplex PCR. The CDR3 region of rearranged TCR beta genes was amplified from genomic DNA with a multiplex PCR assay. The amplified TCR beta libraries were sequenced on the Illumina HiSeq System as 87-base-pair reads. Regarding the original processing steps: Across the 500 to 750 repertoires, a later analysis counted roughly 77 million unique TCR beta chains, 9 million to 14 million of which were shared by at least two donors. Raw reads were error-corrected and collapsed into unique sequences with a nearest-neighbor algorithm that merged closely related sequences to remove PCR and sequencing errors. Alignment of CDR3 sequences to IMGT reference sequences was used to assign V, D and J gene segments. For a sequence to be retained, a match of at least six nucleotides to both a V gene segment and a J gene segment was required. A rearrangement counted as productive if the CDR3 had no stop codons and remained in frame with V and J, and every other rearrangement counted as non-productive. CDR3 was defined according to IMGT convention as the region running from the second conserved V-encoded cysteine to the conserved J-encoded phenylalanine. Sequences without an unambiguous match to a single V gene segment were excluded from the earlier analysis of several hundred of the donors. In an earlier analysis of around 590 of the donors, a V segment was called functional when productive rearrangements were above 56.7%, and segregating when the standard deviation between donors exceeded 5%. A statistical classification framework was built for diagnosing cytomegalovirus status from the catalog of TCR beta chain sequences. In a later analysis, TCR nucleotide sequences were compared against IMGT/GENE-DB human TR gene sequences so that V and J genes could be assigned. The TCRdist pipeline was used in a later analysis to assign CDR3 sequences and most-parsimonious VDJ recombination scenarios. In a later analysis, each TCR beta chain was defined by its CDR3 amino acid sequence together with its V-gene family, and reads without a unique V-gene family were excluded. A later analysis removed nearly 600 highly shared, low-generation-probability nucleotide sequences to deal with suspected cross-contamination and a sequencing artifact. In a later analysis, a clonal expansion index for each public chain was calculated from normalized within-repertoire ranks of inferred template counts. Generation probabilities in a later analysis came from a VDJ recombination model fitted to out-of-frame rearrangements, and those results were checked against IGoR. In a later analysis, TCR-TCR, TCR-HLA and TCR-CMV co-occurrence was scored with hypergeometric tests, and a repertoire-size bias correction was applied to TCR pairs. In a later analysis, false discovery rates were estimated by permuting HLA or CMV assignments 20 times. In a later analysis, co-occurring TCRs were grouped using DBSCAN, and TCRdist sequence similarity was added for clustering within HLA-allele-positive subsets. Repertoires with fewer than 30,000 or more than 120,000 public chains, plus five repertoires with anomalous nucleotide sharing, were excluded from co-occurrence clustering. Drawn from immuneACCESS, this table holds only the in-frame rearrangements with V and J called that TCRdb kept. Clones are partly lost; checked studies trace under half to an unresolved V gene and leave the rest unexplained. V, J and clone size are taken as reported in that table, and D and trimming were inferred from the DNA itself. The sample includes about 170,000 clones, with over 60% observed a single time. The top ten clones comprise 2.3% of the sample.

These data originate in a study of cytomegalovirus exposure and HLA in healthy donors (dated by TCRdb to about 2017). Regarding the complete study: In an earlier analysis of 587 of the donors, around 300 Gb of sequence data and 100 million or so unique TCR beta sequences from 150 million to 200 million T cells were reported. The study used immunosequencing to profile the T cell repertoires of around 600 subjects and linked those repertoires to cytomegalovirus serostatus. A later analysis re-analyzed previously published TCR beta repertoires from roughly 690 donors and added high-resolution HLA genotyping to study TCR occurrence patterns. The study aimed to test whether signatures of past pathogen exposure could be identified by cataloging public T cell receptors. Of the roughly 390 genotyped donors, approximately 80% were placed in the genetic ancestry cluster associated with self-reported Caucasian donors. All discovery cohort repertoires had been generated on a single sequencing platform. A later genetic analysis took genome-wide SNP genotypes for about 55% of the 666 donors and used that subset as a discovery cohort. Roughly five DR-DQ haplotypes were handled as single units for association and clustering, since linkage in the cohort was strong. The number of donors typed differed by locus, with about 629-640 for A, B, C, DRB1 and DQB1, more than 500 for DQA1, 600 to 610 for DPA1, and some 450 for DPB1. Among about 360 genotyped donors of the cohort, an average of around 240,000 unique TCR beta nucleotide sequences were sequenced per donor, roughly 18% of them non-productive. Alongside the repertoire data, information on donor age, sex, ethnicity and CMV serostatus was compiled. To decide whether each TCR beta V gene segment behaved as functional or pseudogenic, an earlier analysis of some 540 of the donors relied on high-throughput TCR beta sequencing. Rather than drawing on any new phenotypic data, the later analysis identified candidate immune exposures from TCR beta sequences and the way those sequences occurred across donors. A separate validation cohort of over a hundred different subjects was used in addition to the 666-subject first cohort. To predict cytomegalovirus infection status, the study brought together high-throughput TCR immunosequencing, statistical association of individual TCRs with disease status, and machine learning. Class I and class II HLA loci were covered by the typing at four-digit resolution. Roughly 310 gigabases of sequencing data and tens of millions of unique TCR sequences were included in an early release covering about 700 HLA-typed donors. The paper as a whole reports these results and caveats: A later analysis found that most CMV-associated TCR beta chains appeared HLA-restricted, with HLA associations seemingly driven largely by CMV exposure. A further reported finding was that TCR beta sequences accurately predicted the HLA-A and HLA-B alleles for most subjects in the first cohort. Most TCR sequences were seen in very few donors, while some public TCRs were found in many individuals. Because HLA typing was unavailable for some donors at each locus, only the typed subset was used in association tests. In the study, about 150 TCR beta chains were listed as associated with cytomegalovirus. In a later analysis, several top co-occurrence clusters were reported to appear linked to parvovirus B19, influenza, CMV and Epstein-Barr virus. It was suggested by the authors that the approach could potentially be generalized to other disease states and immunological phenotypes. Some IMGT-functional V segments, including TRBV6-2 and TRBV6-3, could not be distinguished by the 87-base-pair reads and were therefore excluded. The sequencing pipeline was judged likely to have produced a cluster of highly shared sequence variants as a technical artifact. In vitro tests confirmed that a few of the cytomegalovirus-associated TCR beta chains recognize cytomegalovirus antigens. At a false discovery rate of 0.05, a later analysis linked roughly 17,000 TCR beta sequences to specific HLA alleles. CMV serostatus was the only immune exposure information available for the cohort. A later analysis found that TCR association rates varied across HLA loci, with DRB1 alleles showing the most associated TCRs and HLA-C alleles the fewest. The cohort was sequenced for TCR beta chains only, and without alpha or paired-chain data the features that could be detected were limited. In a later analysis, HLA-associated TCR beta chains were found to be more clonally expanded and to have lower generation probabilities than equally common non-associated chains. Because counts were too low, seventeen rarely observed V segments, including chromosome 9 orphons, were excluded from the earlier analysis of around 590 of the donors. The presence/absence analyses assumed that sequencing depth was roughly uniform across donors, and that assumption may not be true. In an earlier analysis of approximately 590 of the donors, most TCR beta V segments were observed in productive rearrangements about 87% or about 30% of the time, broadly matching IMGT annotations. An association between a missense DCLRE1C variant and V-gene and J-gene trimming of TCR beta chains was found in a later genetic analysis and replicated in an independent cohort. When HLA alleles, especially DR and DQ, strongly co-occurred, TCR associations were difficult to assign to individual alleles. The classifier was reported to diagnose cytomegalovirus status with high specificity and sensitivity in both the original and validation cohorts. In a later genetic analysis, fewer N-insertions in productive TCRs were reported among donors in an Asian-associated ancestry cluster than the roughly 700-donor mean. Correlated functional status among segregating V segments might be attributable to linkage disequilibrium, but an unknown experimental factor could not be ruled out.

Germline trimming: 8 bases from V, 6 bases from J; junction bases outside gene matches: 9. Sequences SNHLY (CDR1) and FYNNEI (CDR2) are obtained from the germline V gene. CDR3 length: 14 amino acids, cysteine to phenylalanine. The read is trimmed to its CDR3 DNA, 42 bases read in frame from base 1. The cohort comprised some 700 healthy bone marrow donors. At the time of sampling, every cohort member was nominally healthy, though immune exposures that went unrecorded were likely present. The donor was CMV seronegative and was included in the group of over 300 seronegative cohort members. Every donor gave a peripheral blood sample, and the peripheral blood mononuclear cells from that sample were used for TCR beta sequencing. The Qiagen DNeasy Blood Extraction Kit was used to extract genomic DNA from the blood cell samples.

This chain is built from TRBV2 and TRBJ2-3; 9 of the junction bases match TRBD1. The clonotype comes from a woman in her forties or fifties in good health and CMV-seronegative. Sequencing was carried out using PBMCs. At the DNA level, the sequence is TGTGCCAGCCATGGACAGGGGACCGGGGATACGCAGTATTTT. Translated, this is CASHGQGTGDTQYF.